The sequence of this T cell receptor (beta chain) was determined in a study of CD8 T cells in Susac syndrome. Study background: Among the Susac syndrome patients sequenced, over five had active disease and 8 or 9 were in remission.

The V gene end was trimmed by 7 bases and the J gene end by 6 bases; junction bases not matched to a gene: 9. The germline V gene has CDR1 LGHDT and CDR2 YNNKEL (reference sequence). The CDR3 runs to 14 residues. Random hexamers were used to reverse transcribe roughly 0.45 to 1 ug of RNA. Amplification of TCR beta CDR3 by immunoSEQ multiplex PCR spanned 54 Vbeta and 13 Jbeta. TCRdb re-called the immunoSEQ multiplex PCR reads through MiXCR, storing one row per CDR3 protein. The sample holds a few hundred thousand distinct CDR3 sequences, approximately 94% seen once. Source material: CD4+ T cells from PBMCs. The TCR comes from a human donor with Susac syndrome. The rearrangement uses TRBV3-1 and TRBJ2-4, with TRBD1 identical over 7 bases. The CDR3 DNA follows: TGTGCCAGCACCCGACAGGGAGAGGGAAACATTCAGTACTTC. Its protein product is CASTRQGEGNIQYF.